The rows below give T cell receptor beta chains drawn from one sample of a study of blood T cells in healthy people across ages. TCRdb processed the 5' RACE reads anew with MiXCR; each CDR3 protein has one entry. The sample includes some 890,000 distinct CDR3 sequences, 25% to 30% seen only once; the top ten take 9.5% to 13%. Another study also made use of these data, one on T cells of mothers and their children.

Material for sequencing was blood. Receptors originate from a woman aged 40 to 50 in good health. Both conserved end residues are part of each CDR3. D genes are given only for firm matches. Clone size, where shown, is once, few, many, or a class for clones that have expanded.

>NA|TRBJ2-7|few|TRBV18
TGTGCCAGCTCACCACCGTCCTTGGACTACGAGCAGTACTTC
CASSPPSLDYEQYF
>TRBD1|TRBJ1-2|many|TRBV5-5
TGTGCCAGCAGCATTTTAGACAGGGGCTATGGCTACACCTTC
CASSILDRGYGYTF
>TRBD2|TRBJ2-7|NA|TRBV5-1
TGCGCCAGCAGCCCAAGGGTTTCCGGGACTAGCGGCGAGCAGTACTTC
CASSPRVSGTSGEQYF
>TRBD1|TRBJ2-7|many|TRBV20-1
TGCAGTGCTAGCTCGGGACAGGGGACCTACGAGCAGTACTTC
CSASSGQGTYEQYF
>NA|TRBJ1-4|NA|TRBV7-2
TGTGCCAGCAGCTCCCTGGAACAGGGTGTATGGTTGAATGAAAAACTGTTTTTT
CASSSLEQGVWLNEKLFF
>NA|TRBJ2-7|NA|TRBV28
TGTGCGTCCAGGAATCCGGTCTCCTACGAGCAGTACTTC
CASRNPVSYEQYF
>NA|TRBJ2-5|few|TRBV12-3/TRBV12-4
TGTGCCAGCAGTTTTATTTTGGAGACCCAGTACTTC
CASSFILETQYF
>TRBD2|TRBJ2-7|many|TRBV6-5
TGTGCCAGCAGTGGTCGACTAGCGGGGGGACGCTACGAGCAGTACTTC
CASSGRLAGGRYEQYF
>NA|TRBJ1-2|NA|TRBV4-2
TGTGCCAGCACCGCCGGGACGGACTCCCTAAGGGGTGGCTACACCTTC
CASTAGTDSLRGGYTF
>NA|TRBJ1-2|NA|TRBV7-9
TGTGCCAGCAGCAGAGGGGTCTTGGATGGCTACACCTTC
CASSRGVLDGYTF
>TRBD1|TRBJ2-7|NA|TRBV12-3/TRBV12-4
TGTGCCAGCAGTGAAACTCGAGGGGGCTCAAAGGGGGAGCAGTACTTC
CASSETRGGSKGEQYF
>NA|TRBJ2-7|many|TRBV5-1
TGCGCCAGCAGCTTGAGGGCCGGAGGGGCCTACGAGCAGTACTTC
CASSLRAGGAYEQYF
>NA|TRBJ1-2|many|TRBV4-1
TGCGCCAGCAGCCAAGGTTCCGGGGATGTCTATGGCTACACCTTC
CASSQGSGDVYGYTF
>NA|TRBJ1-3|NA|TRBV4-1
TGCGCCAGCAGCCAAGATCACCGCTCTGGAAACACCATATATTTT
CASSQDHRSGNTIYF
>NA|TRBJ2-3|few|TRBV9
TGTGCCAGCAGCCCCGGGACCAGGGTCACAGATACGCAGTATTTT
CASSPGTRVTDTQYF
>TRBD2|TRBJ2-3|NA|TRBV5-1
TGCGCCAACAGCTTTATGGCACTAGCGTCCGCAGATACGCAGTATTTT
CANSFMALASADTQYF
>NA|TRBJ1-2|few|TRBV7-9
TGTGCCAGCAGCTCTACAGGACCTGATGGCTACACCTTC
CASSSTGPDGYTF
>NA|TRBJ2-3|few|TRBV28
TGTGCCAGCAGTTTGCTACAGATCCTCACAGATACGCAGTATTTT
CASSLLQILTDTQYF
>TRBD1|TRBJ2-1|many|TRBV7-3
TGTGCCAGCAGTCGCCCCGGGACAGATTACAATGAGCAGTTCTTC
CASSRPGTDYNEQFF
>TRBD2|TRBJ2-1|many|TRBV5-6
TGTGCCAGCAGCTTTGGCGGGGGTACCTACAATGAGCAGTTCTTC
CASSFGGGTYNEQFF
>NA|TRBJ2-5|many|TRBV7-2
TGTGCCAGCAGCCCCCGACAGTCCAAGGGCGAGACCCAGTACTTC
CASSPRQSKGETQYF
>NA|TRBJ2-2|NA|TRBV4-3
TGCGCCAGCAGCCAAGAACCTCTCGGACCATACACCGGGGAGCTGTTTTTT
CASSQEPLGPYTGELFF
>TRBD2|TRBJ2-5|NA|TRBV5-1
TGCGCCAGCAGCCCGGGGGGTACCCTCTCCTACGGGCAGTACTTC
CASSPGGTLSYGQYF
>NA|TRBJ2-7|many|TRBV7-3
TGTGCCAGCAGCTTGTCGGCGGGACCCTACGAGCAGTACTTC
CASSLSAGPYEQYF
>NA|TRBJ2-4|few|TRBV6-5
TGTGCCAGCAGTTACTCGTGGCAGGGGCGTAATCCCAAAAACATTCAGTACTTC
CASSYSWQGRNPKNIQYF
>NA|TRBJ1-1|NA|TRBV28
TGTGCCAGCAGTTTAGGCGGAGGGGTCTCCATGAACACTGAAGCTTTCTTT
CASSLGGGVSMNTEAFF
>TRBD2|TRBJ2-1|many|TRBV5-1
TGCGCCAGCAGCCCGCTAACTAGCGGGGGGGCCAATGAGCAGTTCTTC
CASSPLTSGGANEQFF
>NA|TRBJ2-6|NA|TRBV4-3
TGCGCCAGCAGCCAAGATCCAGAGGGCGGGGCCAACGTCCTGACTTTC
CASSQDPEGGANVLTF
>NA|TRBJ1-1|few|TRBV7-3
TGTGCCAGCAAAGGGGATTTTTCCACTGAAGCTTTCTTT
CASKGDFSTEAFF
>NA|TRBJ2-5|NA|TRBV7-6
TGTGCCAGCAACCCCCCGCAGGAACCTGAGACCCAGTACTTC
CASNPPQEPETQYF
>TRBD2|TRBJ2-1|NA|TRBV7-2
TGTGCCAGCAGCTTAGCGCCTAGCGGATACAATGAGCAGTTCTTC
CASSLAPSGYNEQFF
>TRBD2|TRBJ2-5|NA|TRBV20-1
TGCAGTGTCCTTTATAGCGGGGGGACGAAAGAGACCCAGTACTTC
CSVLYSGGTKETQYF
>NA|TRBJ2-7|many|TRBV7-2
TGTGCCAGCAGCTTAGCGTCGGATAGCTACTACGAGCAGTACTTC
CASSLASDSYYEQYF
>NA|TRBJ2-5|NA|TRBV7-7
TGTGCTAGCAGCTTAGGGGCCCCTAACAGTGGGGAGACCCAGTACTTC
CASSLGAPNSGETQYF
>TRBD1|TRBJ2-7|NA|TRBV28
TGTGCCAGCACCCTAGGGACAGGGACTTACGAGCAGCACTTC
CASTLGTGTYEQHF